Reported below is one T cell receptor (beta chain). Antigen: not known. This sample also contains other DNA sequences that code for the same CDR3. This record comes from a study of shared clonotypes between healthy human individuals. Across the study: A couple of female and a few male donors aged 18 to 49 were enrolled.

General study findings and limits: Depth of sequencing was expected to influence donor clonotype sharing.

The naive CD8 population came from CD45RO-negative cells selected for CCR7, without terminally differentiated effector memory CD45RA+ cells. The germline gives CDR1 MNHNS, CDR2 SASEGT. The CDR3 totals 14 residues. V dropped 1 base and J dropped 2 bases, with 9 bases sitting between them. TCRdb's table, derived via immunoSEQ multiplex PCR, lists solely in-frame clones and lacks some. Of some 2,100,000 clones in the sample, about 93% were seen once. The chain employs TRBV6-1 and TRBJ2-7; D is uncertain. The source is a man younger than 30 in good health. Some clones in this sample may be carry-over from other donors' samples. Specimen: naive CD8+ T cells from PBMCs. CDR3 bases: TGTGCCAGCAGTGAAGGAGGTTGGACCTACGAGCAGTACTTC. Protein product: CASSEGGWTYEQYF.